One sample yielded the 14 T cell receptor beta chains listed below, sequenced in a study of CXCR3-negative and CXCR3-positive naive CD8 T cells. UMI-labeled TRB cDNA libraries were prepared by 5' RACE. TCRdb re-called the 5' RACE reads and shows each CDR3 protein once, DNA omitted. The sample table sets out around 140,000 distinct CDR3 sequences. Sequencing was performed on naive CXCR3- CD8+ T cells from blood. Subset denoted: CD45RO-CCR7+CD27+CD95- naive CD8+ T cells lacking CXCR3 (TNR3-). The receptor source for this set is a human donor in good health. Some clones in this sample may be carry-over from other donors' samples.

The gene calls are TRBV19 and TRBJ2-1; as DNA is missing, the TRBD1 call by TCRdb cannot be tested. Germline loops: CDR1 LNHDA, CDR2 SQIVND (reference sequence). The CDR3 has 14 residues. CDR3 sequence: CASSIRDRYNEQFF.

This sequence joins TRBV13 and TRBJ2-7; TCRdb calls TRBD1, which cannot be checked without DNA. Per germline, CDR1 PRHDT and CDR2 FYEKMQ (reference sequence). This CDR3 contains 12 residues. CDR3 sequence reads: CASSLYGGEQYF.

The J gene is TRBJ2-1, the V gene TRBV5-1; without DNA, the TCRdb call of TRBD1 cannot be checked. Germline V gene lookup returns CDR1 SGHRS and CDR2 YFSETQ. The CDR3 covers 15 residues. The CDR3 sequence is CASSPGQGYYNEQFF.

CDR3 region: CASSARDREAETQYF. This chain joins TRBV9 and TRBJ2-5; lacking DNA, the TRBD1 call made by TCRdb goes unchecked. CDR1 SGDLS and CDR2 YYNGEE come from the germline V gene. The CDR3 is 15 amino acids.

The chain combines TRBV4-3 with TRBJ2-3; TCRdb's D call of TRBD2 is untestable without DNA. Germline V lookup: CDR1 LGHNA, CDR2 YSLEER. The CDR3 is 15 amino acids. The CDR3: CASSEPSGGTDTQYF.

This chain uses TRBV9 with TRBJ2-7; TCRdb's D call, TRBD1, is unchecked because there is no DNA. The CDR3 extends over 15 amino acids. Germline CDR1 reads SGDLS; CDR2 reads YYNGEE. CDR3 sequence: CASSVAGQGTYEQYF.

This CDR3 reads CASSQDRLGQNTGELFF. The chain couples TRBV4-1 to TRBJ2-2. The CDR3 is 17 residues long. Per germline, CDR1 MGHRA and CDR2 YSYEKL.

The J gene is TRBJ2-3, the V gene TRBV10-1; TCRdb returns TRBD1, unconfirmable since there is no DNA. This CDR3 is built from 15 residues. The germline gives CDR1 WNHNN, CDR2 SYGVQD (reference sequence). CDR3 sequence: CASREDRGYTDTQYF.

The chain's CDR3 is CASSGQFYEQYF. The chain links TRBV28 to TRBJ2-7; TCRdb's D gene call, TRBD1, goes unchecked for lack of DNA. The CDR3 is 12 amino acids. Germline assignment: CDR1 MDHEN and CDR2 SYDVKM.

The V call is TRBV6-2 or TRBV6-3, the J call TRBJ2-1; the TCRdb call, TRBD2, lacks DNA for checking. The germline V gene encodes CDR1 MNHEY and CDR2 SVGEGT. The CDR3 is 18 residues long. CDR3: CASSPLGTSGVSYNEQFF.

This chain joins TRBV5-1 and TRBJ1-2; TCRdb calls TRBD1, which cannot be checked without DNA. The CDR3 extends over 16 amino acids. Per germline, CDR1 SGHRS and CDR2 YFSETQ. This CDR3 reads CASRRSGERTNYGYTF.

The CDR3 sequence: CASNLSGGPSGTGELFF. The V gene is TRBV27, the J gene TRBJ2-2; TCRdb gives TRBD1 as the D gene, but with no DNA this cannot be confirmed. Germline V gives CDR1 MNHEY, CDR2 SMNVEV (reference sequence). The CDR3 is 17 amino acids.

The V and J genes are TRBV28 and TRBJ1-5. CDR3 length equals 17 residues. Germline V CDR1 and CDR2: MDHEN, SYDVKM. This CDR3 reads CASSLYGGRYSNQPQHF.

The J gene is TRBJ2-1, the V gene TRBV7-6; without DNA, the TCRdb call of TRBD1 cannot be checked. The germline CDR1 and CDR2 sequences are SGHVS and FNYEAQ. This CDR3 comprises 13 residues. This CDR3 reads CASSPGGHNEQFF.